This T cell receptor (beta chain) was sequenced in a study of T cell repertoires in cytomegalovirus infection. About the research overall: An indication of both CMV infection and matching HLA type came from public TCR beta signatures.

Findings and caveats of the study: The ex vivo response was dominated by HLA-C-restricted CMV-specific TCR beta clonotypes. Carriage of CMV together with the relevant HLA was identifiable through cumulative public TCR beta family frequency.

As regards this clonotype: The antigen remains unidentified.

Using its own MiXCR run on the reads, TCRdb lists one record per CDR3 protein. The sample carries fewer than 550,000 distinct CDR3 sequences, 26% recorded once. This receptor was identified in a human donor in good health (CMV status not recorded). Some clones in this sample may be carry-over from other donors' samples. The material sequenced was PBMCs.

CDR3 sequence (DNA): TGTGCCAGCAGTAGCCCAGCGGGAGGGCTCTACGAGCAGTACGTC. As protein: CASSSPAGGLYEQYV. The V gene is TRBV11-2, the J gene TRBJ2-7; 10 nucleotides match TRBD2. V gave up 6 bases and J gave up 3 bases; unmatched junction bases: 8. The CDR3 extends over 15 amino acids. Per germline, CDR1 SGHAT and CDR2 FQNNGV.